A single sample is the source of the 29 T cell receptor beta chains below, sequenced in a study of breast tumors, draining lymph nodes, adjacent tissues. TCRdb independently ran MiXCR on the multiplex PCR reads; one entry per CDR3 protein. The table has tens of thousands of distinct CDR3 sequences, 25% to 40% seen once. Sequenced material: breast tumor tissue. These receptors all stem from a female donor with breast cancer. Some clones in this sample may be carry-over from other donors' samples.

This clonotype was counted at least ten times. This chain links TRBV20-1 with TRBJ2-7, with D possibly TRBD2 on 5 matching bases. The CDR3 covers 15 residues. Trimming took off 0 bases at V and 1 base at J, with 13 bases between the two ends. Germline assignment: CDR1 DFQATT and CDR2 SNEGSKA (reference sequence). The CDR3 region is CSARESSGPSYEQYF. The CDR3 DNA reads as TGCAGTGCTAGAGAGTCCAGCGGTCCTTCCTACGAGCAGTACTTC.

With regard to this clonotype: A read error is possible here, since a much larger clone lies one base away. The CDR3 here is CAGSLTGNTGELFF. The CDR3 DNA follows: TGTGCCGGCAGCTTGACCGGGAACACCGGGGAGCTGTTTTTT. The chain combines TRBV5-4 with TRBJ2-2; D is ambiguous. From germline, CDR1 is SGHNT and CDR2 YYREEE (reference sequence). This CDR3 is built from 14 residues. Together with reference TRBV5-4 and TRBJ2-2, the CDR3 gives the full variable domain: ETGVTQSPTHLIKTRGQQVTLRCSSQSGHNTVSWYQQALGQGPQFIFQYYREEENGRGNFPPRFSGLQFPNYSSELNVNALELDDSALYLCAGSLTGNTGELFFGEGSRLTVL.

Only one count was recorded for this clonotype. The junction shows a germline mismatch at one end, possibly a read error. The chain links TRBV7-2 to TRBJ2-5; D might be TRBD1 or TRBD2, each matching 6 bases. The CDR3 is 18 amino acids. The germline CDR1 and CDR2 sequences are SGHTA and FQGNSA. The CDR3 bases are TGTGCCAGCAGCTTAGAAGTCTGGGGGGCCCCCCTCCAAGGGACCCAGTACTTC. This gives the protein CASSLEVWGAPLQGTQYF.

The rearrangement links TRBV10-2 to TRBJ2-7; D remains ambiguous. The V end lost 5 bases, the J end lost 5 bases, and 4 bases lay between the germline ends. The CDR3 is 10 residues long. The germline CDR1 and CDR2 sequences are WSHSY and SAAADI. The CDR3 DNA is TGCGCCAGCAGTCACCACGAGCAGTACTTC. This translates into CASSHHEQYF.

The genes are TRBV7-3 and TRBJ2-7; a possible D gene is TRBD2 (6 bases). The ends were cut back, 0 bases at V and 1 base at J, with 10 bases in the middle. CDR1 and CDR2 from the germline V gene are SGHTA and FQGTGA. The CDR3 is 15 amino acids. DNA for the CDR3: TGTGCCAGCAGCTTAACGTCAGGGAGGTCCTACGAGCAGTACTTC. This gives the protein CASSLTSGRSYEQYF.

On this clonotype itself: A much larger clone differs from this one at a single base, so this may be a read error. The chain recombines TRBV11-3 with TRBJ2-5; D gene ambiguous. The CDR3 is made up of 12 amino acids. CDR1 and CDR2 (germline): SGHNT, YENEEA. The CDR3, as DNA: TGTGCCAGCAGCGGATCCCAAGAGACCCACTACTTC. Its translation is CASSGSQETHYF.

This clonotype was detected many times. This chain connects TRBV20-1 to TRBJ1-5; D might be TRBD1 (5 bases). CDR3 size: 14 residues. Trimming took off 5 bases at V and 5 bases at J, with 16 bases between the two ends. Germline CDR1 DFQATT, CDR2 SNEGSKA (reference sequence). CDR3 sequence: CSAPPTAGDQPQHF. For the CDR3, the DNA is TGCAGTGCTCCCCCGACAGCAGGCGATCAGCCCCAGCATTTT.

This chain connects TRBV3-1 to TRBJ1-2; 7 positions match TRBD1. From germline, CDR1 is LGHDT and CDR2 YNNKEL (reference sequence). The CDR3 spans 12 residues. Trimming took 2 bases from V and 8 from J; bases not matched to a gene: 2. CDR3 nucleotides: TGTGCCAGCAGCCAAAGGGGGCTCGGCTACACCTTC. Residues: CASSQRGLGYTF.

This clonotype has ten or more counts. V is TRBV29-1 and J is TRBJ2-2; TRBD2 matches at 8 bases. The CDR3 has 15 amino acids. Germline assignment: CDR1 SQVTM and CDR2 ANQGSEA. After removal of 8 bases from V and 5 bases from J, the junction contained 13 bases not matched to a gene. The CDR3 protein is CSTLDTGGGTGELFF. In nucleotides, the CDR3 is TGCAGCACTCTCGATACGGGAGGGGGGACCGGGGAGCTGTTTTTT.

This clonotype was seen many times. The rearrangement joins TRBV20-1 to TRBJ2-2, with 11 nucleotides matching TRBD2. CDR1 and CDR2 from the germline V gene are DFQATT and SNEGSKA (reference sequence). The junction had 3 bases not matched to a gene; V was cut back by 2 bases and J by 4 bases. The CDR3 has 15 residues. CDR3 in amino acids: CSARNSGRATGELFF. The CDR3, as DNA: TGCAGTGCTAGAAATAGCGGGAGGGCCACCGGGGAGCTGTTTTTT.

This chain connects TRBV6-5 to TRBJ1-1, with a tentative D call TRBD1 (5 bases). CDR3 length: 13 residues. V lost 3 bases to trimming and J lost 6 bases, with 11 bases between them. Germline assignment: CDR1 MNHEY and CDR2 SVGAGI. Here the CDR3 DNA reads TGTGCCAGCAGTTATCAGGGTATCGCTGAAGCTTTCTTT. Protein product: CASSYQGIAEAFF.

On this clonotype itself: The germline gene is not matched at one end of the junction; a read error may be the cause. The chain joins TRBV9 to TRBJ2-3; 8 nucleotides line up with TRBD2. CDR1 is SGDLS, CDR2 YYNGEE, per germline. The length of the CDR3 is 16 residues. The CDR3, as DNA: TGTGCCAGCAGCGTAGTTGCGGGAGGTCTCACAGATACGCGGTGTTTT. Residues: CASSVVAGGLTDTRCF.

This clonotype has a count of ten or more. The rearrangement uses TRBV6-1 and TRBJ1-6, with D uncertain. The V end lost 6 bases, the J end lost 9 bases, and 18 bases lay between the germline ends. Germline V lookup: CDR1 MNHNS, CDR2 SASEGT. CDR3 length: 15 residues. Written as DNA, the CDR3 is TGTGCCAGCAGGTCGGGTGTGGGAATTGGTTCACCCCTCCACTTT. Amino acid sequence: CASRSGVGIGSPLHF.

This clonotype was detected ten times or more. This may be a read error: a much more frequent sequence differs by one nucleotide. The V gene is TRBV7-7, the J gene TRBJ2-5; 9 positions match TRBD2. The germline V gene encodes CDR1 SSHAT and CDR2 FNYEAQ (reference sequence). The CDR3 covers 13 residues. The CDR3 protein is CASSPGLAKAQYF. DNA for the CDR3: TGTGCTAGCAGCCCCGGACTAGCGAAGGCCCAGTACTTC.

The J gene is TRBJ1-2, the V gene TRBV7-9; D may be TRBD1 (5 bases). CDR1 SEHNR and CDR2 FQNEAQ come from the germline V gene (reference sequence). V was cut by 4 bases and J by 4 bases, with 7 bases left in between. This CDR3 is 12 amino acids long. This chain's CDR3 is CASSWDLYGYTF. In DNA, the CDR3 is TGTGCCAGCAGCTGGGACCTCTATGGCTACACCTTC.

This clonotype was counted ten times or more. The gene calls are TRBV29-1 and TRBJ2-7; a possible D gene is TRBD2 (5 bases). This CDR3 comprises 12 residues. The germline V gene has CDR1 SQVTM and CDR2 ANQGSEA. V was shortened by 6 bases and J by 6 bases, with 15 bases between the two germline ends. The CDR3 bases are TGCAGCGTCCCAGGAGGTCCCAGCGAGCAGTACTTC. Translating it yields CSVPGGPSEQYF.

This clonotype is deemed large. The J gene is TRBJ2-7, the V gene TRBV7-2; TRBD2 aligns across 7 bases. Germline V gene sequence: CDR1 SGHTA, CDR2 FQGNSA. This CDR3 comprises 15 residues. V lost 1 base, J lost 5 bases, and 8 bases stayed unmatched. This CDR3 reads CASSLGLVGRNEQYF. CDR3 nucleotide sequence: TGTGCCAGCAGCTTAGGTTTAGTCGGGAGGAACGAGCAGTACTTC.

This clonotype appeared once. The rearrangement uses TRBV11-2 and TRBJ2-5, with TRBD2 identical over 7 bases. The CDR3 is 17 residues long. Germline CDR1 reads SGHAT; CDR2 reads FQNNGV. The trim removed 5 bases at V and 5 bases at J, leaving 17 bases unmatched. This chain's CDR3 is CASSPPRYGLVSETQYF. DNA for the CDR3: TGTGCCAGCAGCCCCCCCCGGTACGGACTAGTCTCTGAGACCCAGTACTTC.

About this clonotype itself: Compared with germline, one end of the junction differs, possibly owing to a read error. V gene TRBV29-1 combines with J gene TRBJ1-2; tentatively, D is TRBD1 (5 bases). CDR1 is SQVTM, CDR2 ANQGSEA, per germline. The CDR3 is 15 amino acids. The CDR3 reads CSVSSRREGYYGYAF. The DNA of the CDR3 is TGCAGCGTTAGCTCCCGACGGGAGGGGTACTATGGCTACGCCTTC.

At least ten counts were recorded for this clonotype. The CDR3 loop reads CASSEQASISGNTIYF. The CDR3 nucleotides read TGTGCCAGCAGTGAACAGGCTAGCATCTCTGGAAACACCATATATTTT. V usage is TRBV2 and J usage is TRBJ1-3; D remains unclear. The CDR3 contains 16 residues. The germline V gene has CDR1 SNHLY and CDR2 FYNNEI. V lost 2 bases, J lost 0 bases, and 11 bases lay in between.

By share, this clonotype ranks as medium-sized. The rearrangement links TRBV4-2 to TRBJ2-7, with 11 bases aligning to TRBD2. The V gene end was trimmed by 0 bases and the J gene end by 2 bases; junction bases not matched to a gene: 3. The CDR3 consists of 16 residues. In germline, CDR1 is LGHNA, CDR2 YNFKEQ. The chain's CDR3 is CASSQEASGRTYEQYF. DNA for the CDR3: TGTGCCAGCAGCCAAGAAGCTAGCGGGAGGACCTACGAGCAGTACTTC.

This clonotype was observed a few times. Because the CDR3 is missing its conserved closing phenylalanine or tryptophan, this is likely a read error. The CDR3 coding sequence is TGTGCCAGCAGCCTTGGACTAGCGGGTGGACAAGAGATCCAGTACCTC. Protein product: CASSLGLAGGQEIQYL. The rearrangement links TRBV12-3 or TRBV12-4 to TRBJ2-5; TRBD2 matches 11 bases. There are 16 residues in the CDR3.

The V call is TRBV10-2, the J call TRBJ1-4; the D gene is possibly TRBD1 (5 bases). CDR1 and CDR2 from the germline V gene are WSHSY and SAAADI. The CDR3 has 13 amino acids. The ends were cut back, 3 bases at V and 8 bases at J, with 10 bases in the middle. In DNA form, the CDR3 reads TGCGCCAGCAGTGACAGGGCGGGAGAAAAACTGTTTTTT. Translated, it gives CASSDRAGEKLFF.

V usage is TRBV7-9 and J usage is TRBJ2-7, with 9 bases identical to TRBD2. Germline CDR1 and CDR2: SEHNR and FQNEAQ (reference sequence). CDR3 size: 19 residues. Trimming cost V 1 base and J 4 bases; bases outside gene matches: 17. Here the CDR3 reads CASSLGGISFSGSPYEQYF. The DNA for the CDR3 is TGTGCCAGCAGCTTAGGTGGTATATCATTTAGCGGGAGTCCGTACGAGCAGTACTTC.

This clonotype has ten or more counts. This sequence joins TRBV19 and TRBJ2-7, with D perhaps TRBD2 (5 bases). Trimming pared 8 bases from V and 4 bases from J, leaving 21 bases between. CDR1 and CDR2 (germline): LNHDA, SQIVND (reference sequence). The CDR3 covers 15 residues. The CDR3 here is CASSTFVGASYEQYF. The CDR3 DNA reads as TGTGCCAGTTCGACTTTTGTGGGAGCTAGTTACGAGCAGTACTTC.

Relative to its sample, this clonotype is medium-sized (0.01 to 0.1%). The chain couples TRBV20-1 to TRBJ1-2; D uncertain. CDR3 size: 11 residues. Germline V gives CDR1 DFQATT, CDR2 SNEGSKA (reference sequence). Trimming pared 6 bases from V and 3 bases from J, leaving 8 bases between. Written as DNA, the CDR3 is TGCAGTGCCAGGACCGACTATGGCTACACCTTC. Protein: CSARTDYGYTF.

V is TRBV2 and J is TRBJ2-7; 10 nucleotides align to TRBD2. This CDR3 is 14 amino acids long. Germline V CDR1 and CDR2: SNHLY, FYNNEI. J was trimmed by 2 bases and V by 6 bases; bases with no gene match: 4. The CDR3 DNA reads as TGTGCCAGCAGCGGGACTAGCGCGACCTACGAGCAGTACTTC. It translates to CASSGTSATYEQYF.

In this sample, this clonotype turned up many times. The V gene is TRBV6-2 or TRBV6-3, the J gene TRBJ2-7; no reliable D call. CDR1 MNHEY and CDR2 SVGEGT come from the germline V gene. The V and J ends lost 6 bases and 1 base respectively, with 13 bases between them. This CDR3 has 14 residues. CDR3: CASRGSSHSYEQYF. In nucleotides, the CDR3 is TGTGCCAGCAGGGGGTCTTCCCATTCCTACGAGCAGTACTTC.

At least ten counts were recorded for this clonotype. The chain has TRBV6-2 or TRBV6-3 and TRBJ2-1; the match to TRBD2 covers 8 bases. J lost 0 bases, V lost 6 bases, and 10 bases had no gene match. The length of the CDR3 is 17 residues. CDR1 and CDR2 from the germline V gene are MNHEY and SVGEGT. The CDR3 nucleotides read TGTGCCAGCAGCCTTGGACTAGCCCTCAGCTCCTACAATGAGCAGTTCTTC. It is translated as CASSLGLALSSYNEQFF.